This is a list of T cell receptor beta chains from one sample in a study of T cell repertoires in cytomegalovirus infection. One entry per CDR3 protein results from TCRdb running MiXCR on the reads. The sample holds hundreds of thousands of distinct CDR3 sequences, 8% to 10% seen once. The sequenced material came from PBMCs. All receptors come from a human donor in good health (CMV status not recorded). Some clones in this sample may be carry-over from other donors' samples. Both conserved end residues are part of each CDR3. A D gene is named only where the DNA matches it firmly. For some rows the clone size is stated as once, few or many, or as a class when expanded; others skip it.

CDR3: CASSLGQRVDTQYF
DNA: TGTGCCAGCAGCTTGGGACAGAGGGTAGATACGCAGTATTTT
V: TRBV5-8
size: many
D: NA
J: TRBJ2-3

CDR3: CASTPGTPLSGELFF
DNA: TGTGCCAGCACCCCCGGGACCCCATTGTCCGGGGAGCTGTTTTTT
V: TRBV5-4
size: many
D: NA
J: TRBJ2-2

CDR3: CASTYSGGAQETQYF
DNA: TGCGCCAGCACCTATAGCGGGGGGGCCCAAGAGACCCAGTACTTC
V: TRBV10-2
size: many
D: TRBD2
J: TRBJ2-5

CDR3: CASKAQGNSEAFF
DNA: TGTGCCAGCAAGGCCCAAGGAAATTCCGAAGCTTTCTTT
V: TRBV2
size: NA
D: NA
J: TRBJ1-1

CDR3: CSAREEGGGERFEQFF
DNA: TGCAGTGCTAGAGAGGAGGGCGGGGGGGAAAGATTTGAGCAGTTCTTC
V: TRBV20-1
size: few
D: TRBD2
J: TRBJ2-1

CDR3: CASSPFSGGELFF
DNA: TGTGCCAGCAGCCCCTTCTCGGGTGGGGAGCTGTTTTTT
V: TRBV3-1
size: many
D: NA
J: TRBJ2-2

CDR3: CASTRQGDWTTYGYTF
DNA: TGTGCCAGCACCAGACAGGGGGATTGGACTACCTATGGCTACACCTTC
V: TRBV7-9
size: NA
D: TRBD1
J: TRBJ1-2

CDR3: CASSIAGYTGELFF
DNA: TGTGCCAGTAGTATCGCGGGGTACACCGGGGAGCTGTTTTTT
V: TRBV19
size: many
D: NA
J: TRBJ2-2

CDR3: CASSSRTGPGYGYTF
DNA: TGTGCCAGCAGTTCACGGACGGGCCCCGGCTATGGCTACACCTTC
V: TRBV28
size: NA
D: NA
J: TRBJ1-2

CDR3: CSALADLSNQPQHF
DNA: TGCAGTGCTTTAGCGGACCTTAGCAATCAGCCCCAGCATTTT
V: TRBV20-1
size: many
D: NA
J: TRBJ1-5

CDR3: CASSLGGALREAGYTF
DNA: TGTGCCAGCAGCTTGGGGGGGGCTCTCAGAGAGGCTGGCTACACCTTC
V: TRBV7-2
size: many
D: NA
J: TRBJ1-2

CDR3: CASSPWRGGQDTQYF
DNA: TGTGCCAGCAGTCCCTGGCGGGGGGGCCAAGATACGCAGTATTTT
V: TRBV6-1
size: many
D: TRBD2
J: TRBJ2-3

CDR3: CASSLKIGDTEAFF
DNA: TGTGCCAGCAGCTTAAAAATAGGGGACACTGAAGCTTTCTTT
V: TRBV7-9
size: many
D: NA
J: TRBJ1-1

CDR3: CASSAAGSANVLTF
DNA: TGTGCCAGCAGTGCAGCGGGTTCGGCCAACGTCCTGACTTTC
V: TRBV25-1
size: NA
D: NA
J: TRBJ2-6

CDR3: CASSEASGTDNEQFF
DNA: TGTGCCAGCAGTGAAGCTTCCGGGACAGACAATGAGCAGTTCTTC
V: TRBV6-1
size: many
D: TRBD1
J: TRBJ2-1

CDR3: CASTRGRGVNYGYTF
DNA: TGTGCCAGCACCAGGGGTCGGGGCGTGAACTATGGCTACACCTTC
V: TRBV5-6
size: many
D: NA
J: TRBJ1-2

CDR3: CASSDSPLHF
DNA: TGTGCCAGCAGCGATTCACCCCTCCACTTT
V: TRBV7-9
size: many
D: NA
J: TRBJ1-6

CDR3: CASSLVRGREQFF
DNA: TGTGCCAGCAGCTTAGTTCGGGGGCGTGAGCAGTTCTTC
V: TRBV11-3
size: many
D: NA
J: TRBJ2-1

CDR3: CASSLAVGGGYEQYF
DNA: TGTGCCAGCAGCTTAGCGGTAGGGGGGGGATACGAGCAGTACTTC
V: TRBV7-6
size: many
D: NA
J: TRBJ2-7

CDR3: CASTPQGGDTQYF
DNA: TGTGCCAGCACCCCACAGGGTGGAGATACGCAGTATTTT
V: TRBV5-6
size: NA
D: NA
J: TRBJ2-3

CDR3: CASSGYRAFNVLTF
DNA: TGTGCCAGCAGTGGCTACAGGGCTTTCAACGTCCTGACTTTC
V: TRBV12-3/TRBV12-4
size: few
D: NA
J: TRBJ2-6

CDR3: CASSQSYGKETQYF
DNA: TGCGCCAGCAGTCAATCGTACGGGAAAGAGACCCAGTACTTC
V: TRBV23-1
size: many
D: NA
J: TRBJ2-5

CDR3: CASRGAPGSPLHF
DNA: TGTGCCAGCAGGGGAGCCCCTGGTTCACCCCTCCACTTT
V: TRBV6-5
size: many
D: NA
J: TRBJ1-6

CDR3: CASTPRVGQVNYGYTF
DNA: TGTGCCAGCACCCCCAGGGTGGGACAGGTTAACTATGGCTACACCTTC
V: TRBV6-6
size: few
D: TRBD1
J: TRBJ1-2

CDR3: CSARDTKGANVLTF
DNA: TGCAGTGCTAGAGACACAAAGGGGGCCAACGTCCTGACTTTC
V: TRBV20-1
size: many
D: NA
J: TRBJ2-6

CDR3: CASSAPTVSGANVLTF
DNA: TGTGCCAGCAGTGCACCGACCGTATCTGGGGCCAACGTCCTGACTTTC
V: TRBV25-1
size: many
D: NA
J: TRBJ2-6

CDR3: CAIAGGAFSTDTQYF
DNA: TGTGCCATCGCCGGGGGGGCCTTTAGCACAGATACGCAGTATTTT
V: TRBV10-3
size: few
D: TRBD2
J: TRBJ2-3

CDR3: CASSPIGGYTGELFF
DNA: TGCGCCAGCAGCCCTATCGGGGGTTACACCGGGGAGCTGTTTTTT
V: TRBV5-1
size: many
D: NA
J: TRBJ2-2

CDR3: CASSFRQGSGELFF
DNA: TGTGCCAGCAGTTTTCGACAGGGATCCGGGGAGCTGTTTTTT
V: TRBV12-3/TRBV12-4
size: many
D: TRBD1
J: TRBJ2-2

CDR3: CASSPSLDLDSADEQFF
DNA: TGTGCCAGCAGCCCTTCGTTGGACCTGGACTCGGCGGATGAGCAGTTCTTC
V: TRBV9
size: NA
D: NA
J: TRBJ2-1

CDR3: CASSRTHSNQPQHF
DNA: TGTGCCAGCAGCCGGACACATAGCAATCAGCCCCAGCATTTT
V: TRBV6-5
size: many
D: NA
J: TRBJ1-5

CDR3: CSARTGPNEKLFF
DNA: TGCAGTGCCCGGACAGGGCCTAATGAAAAACTGTTTTTT
V: TRBV20-1
size: few
D: TRBD1
J: TRBJ1-4

CDR3: CSVDGTGPYEQYF
DNA: TGCAGCGTTGACGGGACAGGACCTTACGAGCAGTACTTC
V: TRBV29-1
size: many
D: TRBD1
J: TRBJ2-7

CDR3: CASSWSSGAYIGTDTQYF
DNA: TGTGCCAGCAGCTGGAGTAGCGGGGCTTATATTGGCACAGATACGCAGTATTTT
V: TRBV11-2
size: many
D: TRBD2
J: TRBJ2-3

CDR3: CASTLPGLAGQSSYNEQFF
DNA: TGTGCCAGCACCCTACCCGGACTAGCGGGTCAAAGCTCCTACAATGAGCAGTTCTTC
V: TRBV28
size: NA
D: TRBD2
J: TRBJ2-1

CDR3: CSARRLAGDEQFF
DNA: TGCAGCGCACGAAGACTAGCGGGGGATGAGCAGTTCTTC
V: TRBV29-1
size: once
D: TRBD2
J: TRBJ2-1

CDR3: CASSYKPGYEQYF
DNA: TGTGCCAGCAGCTACAAGCCGGGCTACGAGCAGTACTTC
V: TRBV7-2
size: many
D: NA
J: TRBJ2-7

CDR3: CASSLAVVTDTQYF
DNA: TGTGCCAGCAGCTTGGCGGTAGTCACAGATACGCAGTATTTT
V: TRBV5-5
size: NA
D: NA
J: TRBJ2-3

CDR3: CASSPIPTLDDNEQFF
DNA: TGTGCCAGCAGCCCGATTCCGACCCTAGACGACAATGAGCAGTTCTTC
V: TRBV4-2
size: NA
D: NA
J: TRBJ2-1

CDR3: CASSLETGGRETQYF
DNA: TGTGCCAGCAGCTTAGAGACGGGGGGGCGGGAGACCCAGTACTTC
V: TRBV7-2
size: many
D: TRBD2
J: TRBJ2-5

CDR3: CATLEGTEAFF
DNA: TGTGCCACCCTGGAGGGGACTGAAGCTTTCTTT
V: TRBV2
size: many
D: NA
J: TRBJ1-1

CDR3: CASSIGTGNTEAFF
DNA: TGTGCCAGCAGCATCGGGACCGGGAACACTGAAGCTTTCTTT
V: TRBV7-9
size: many
D: NA
J: TRBJ1-1

CDR3: CSARPLGQPTYGYTF
DNA: TGCAGTGCTAGACCCTTGGGACAGCCAACCTATGGCTACACCTTC
V: TRBV20-1
size: few
D: TRBD1
J: TRBJ1-2

CDR3: CASSSGTGDQLAKNIQYF
DNA: TGTGCCAGCAGCTCCGGGACAGGGGACCAACTAGCCAAAAACATTCAGTACTTC
V: TRBV7-9
size: NA
D: TRBD1
J: TRBJ2-4

CDR3: CASSSRTRFTGELFF
DNA: TGTGCCAGCAGTTCTAGGACTAGATTCACCGGGGAGCTGTTTTTT
V: TRBV28
size: NA
D: TRBD2
J: TRBJ2-2

CDR3: CSAQSRTGGTTGELFF
DNA: TGCAGTGCCCAGTCAAGGACAGGGGGGACCACCGGGGAGCTGTTTTTT
V: TRBV20-1
size: many
D: TRBD1
J: TRBJ2-2

CDR3: CASSSGQGHRYGYTF
DNA: TGTGCCAGCAGCTCGGGACAGGGCCATCGGTATGGCTACACCTTC
V: TRBV14
size: NA
D: TRBD1
J: TRBJ1-2

CDR3: CASSYGLAGYEQYF
DNA: TGTGCCAGCAGCTATGGACTAGCGGGCTACGAGCAGTACTTC
V: TRBV6-1
size: NA
D: TRBD2
J: TRBJ2-7

CDR3: CASSQGQGFWNTEAFF
DNA: TGTGCCAGCAGCCAGGGACAGGGGTTTTGGAACACTGAAGCTTTCTTT
V: TRBV5-4
size: few
D: TRBD1
J: TRBJ1-1

CDR3: CASGDRVLDGQYF
DNA: TGTGCCAGTGGTGACAGGGTGTTGGACGGGCAGTACTTC
V: TRBV19
size: many
D: TRBD1
J: TRBJ2-7

CDR3: CASSPFGQGRQPQHF
DNA: TGTGCCAGCAGCCCATTTGGACAGGGGAGGCAGCCCCAGCATTTT
V: TRBV7-6
size: many
D: TRBD1
J: TRBJ1-5

CDR3: CASSLLTGGERTDTQYF
DNA: TGTGCCAGCAGTCTCCTAACAGGGGGAGAAAGGACAGATACGCAGTATTTT
V: TRBV28
size: many
D: TRBD1
J: TRBJ2-3

CDR3: CSVEDGAGTYNEQFF
DNA: TGCAGCGTTGAAGATGGAGCAGGAACCTACAATGAGCAGTTCTTC
V: TRBV29-1
size: many
D: NA
J: TRBJ2-1

CDR3: CSARGMGSEAFF
DNA: TGCAGTGCTAGGGGTATGGGGTCTGAAGCTTTCTTT
V: TRBV20-1
size: NA
D: NA
J: TRBJ1-1